This T cell receptor beta chain was documented in a study of T cell repertoires in cytomegalovirus infection. Background on the study: As its CMV epitopes, the study selected recently identified HLA-C-restricted and well-studied HLA-B-restricted targets. From public TCR beta signatures came an indication of both CMV infection and matching HLA type.

Looked up from germline, CDR1 is SEHNR and CDR2 is FQNEAQ (reference sequence). The length of the CDR3 is 13 residues. The ends were cut back, 1 base at V and 4 bases at J, with 5 bases in the middle. Study-wide points: Cumulative public TCR beta family frequency identified CMV carriers with the relevant HLA. Ex vivo, HLA-C-restricted CMV-specific TCR beta clonotypes prevailed over the rest of the response.

This clonotype was observed many times. Its antigen is not known. TCRdb redid the calling of the reads with MiXCR, one entry per CDR3 protein. The sample includes about 900,000 distinct CDR3 sequences, approximately 31% of them seen just once. The clonotype originates from a human donor in good health (CMV status not recorded). Some clones in this sample may be carry-over from other donors' samples. The V call is TRBV7-9, the J call TRBJ1-5, with no clear D. The sample here was cultured CD8+ T cells from PBMCs, taken from culture after CMV antigen stimulation. The CDR3 sequence: CASSLGWNQPQHF. The CDR3, as DNA: TGTGCCAGCAGCTTAGGATGGAATCAGCCCCAGCATTTT.